What follows is one T cell receptor (beta chain) and its context. This entry is derived from a study of tumor-infiltrating lymphocytes in primary liver carcinoma. Researchers generated TCR beta cDNA from approximately 450 ng of total RNA, relying on a constant-region primer. Three-round nested multiplex PCR performed with slightly modified ARM-PCR produced the TCR beta libraries. Both of the initial two PCR rounds ran for approximately 11 cycles and employed TRBV1-TRBV30 forward primers alongside a C-beta reverse primer. MiXCR, run by TCRdb on the multiplex PCR reads, gives a single entry per CDR3 protein. The table shows 100,000 to 150,000 distinct CDR3 sequences, with around 64% occurring only once. Co-extraction of both nucleic acids (RNA and DNA) used roughly 18-34 mg of unsorted bulk tissue. No patient had received treatment, and all had chronic HBV infection. CDR1 is MNHNY and CDR2 is SVGAGI in the germline V gene (reference sequence). V lost 9 bases to trimming and J lost 4 bases, with 21 bases between them. CDR3 length: 15 residues.

This receptor was obtained from an older woman with primary liver carcinoma and hepatitis B virus infection. The material sequenced was liver tumor tissue from sampling region 3. The subset here: tumor region T3, left-lateral pole. The V gene is TRBV6-6, the J gene TRBJ1-1; D is unclear. The CDR3 spells CASSLHGRAGTEAFF. CDR3 nucleotide sequence: TGTGCCAGTAGTCTGCATGGTAGGGCAGGCACTGAAGCTTTCTTT.